Reported below is one T cell receptor beta chain. The data belong to a study of technical replicates of blood from several donors. Produced via immunoSEQ multiplex PCR; TCRdb's table is partial and in-frame only. This table holds 60,000 to 90,000 clones, around 97% found once. Germline V CDR1 and CDR2: LGHNT, FRNRAP. Trimming stripped 6 bases from V and 3 bases from J, with 8 bases between. The CDR3 is 12 amino acids. Input material: T cells isolated from PBMCs. This chain joins TRBV12-5 and TRBJ1-1; D call uncertain. The TCR originated in a human donor in good health. The CDR3 here is CASGRVHTEAFF. In DNA, the CDR3 is TGTGCTAGTGGCCGGGTACACACTGAAGCTTTCTTT.